The clone carrying this T cell receptor (beta chain) was observed a few times. Its antigen is undetermined. A quantitative 5'-RACE method, one with molecular barcodes, was used to make TCR beta libraries. TCRdb re-analysed the 5' RACE reads in MiXCR, keeping a single row per CDR3 protein. The repertoire holds about 800,000 distinct CDR3 sequences, with about 11% as singletons. This sample was taken from a study of CD8 T cells in ankylosing spondylitis. Broader study findings: Disease-associated clones were reportedly significantly overrepresented in matched ankylosing spondylitis synovial fluid. Within ankylosing spondylitis blood, a TCR beta motif made up of eight highly homologous variants appeared to be characteristic.

This CDR3 has 15 residues. Germline CDR1 SGHTA, CDR2 FQGTGA. Trimming shortened V by 5 bases and J by 4 bases, and 14 bases separated the two germline ends. The clonotype was recovered from a male donor with ankylosing spondylitis. The sample was blood, either unsorted or a sorted T cell fraction (not recorded which). The J gene is TRBJ1-4, the V gene TRBV7-3; D possibly corresponds to TRBD1 (6 bases). CDR3 nucleotides: TGTGCCAGCAGCGCCTCAGGGGCCCTTAATGAAAAACTGTTTTTT. Translation gives CASSASGALNEKLFF.